Given below is one T cell receptor (beta chain) in context. These data originate in a study of technical replicates of blood from several donors. Measured with immunoSEQ multiplex PCR; TCRdb has only the in-frame clones, and not every one. The sample holds some 64,000 clones, 97% seen once. This CDR3 spans 20 amino acids. This sequence joins TRBV21-1 and TRBJ2-1; the table's D call, TRBD2, has no DNA check behind it. TRBV21-1 is a pseudogene segment. The source of this sequence is a human donor in good health. The specimen sequenced was T cells isolated from PBMCs. The CDR3: CASSKTHGTSGGSSYNEQFF. For the CDR3, the DNA is TGTGCCAGCAGCAAAACCCACGGGACTAGCGGGGGGAGCTCCTACAATGAGCAGTTCTTC.